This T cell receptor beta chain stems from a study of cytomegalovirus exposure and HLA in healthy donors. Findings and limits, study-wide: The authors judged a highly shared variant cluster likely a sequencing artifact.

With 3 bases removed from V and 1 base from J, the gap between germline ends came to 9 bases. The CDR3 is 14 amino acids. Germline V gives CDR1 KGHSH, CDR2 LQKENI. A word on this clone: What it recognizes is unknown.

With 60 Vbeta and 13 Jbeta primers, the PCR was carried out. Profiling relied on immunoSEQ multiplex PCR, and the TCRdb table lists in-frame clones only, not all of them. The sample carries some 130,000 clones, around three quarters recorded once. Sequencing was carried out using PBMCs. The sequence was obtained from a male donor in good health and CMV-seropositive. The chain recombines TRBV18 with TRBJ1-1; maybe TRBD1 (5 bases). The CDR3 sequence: CASSPNRQNTEAFF. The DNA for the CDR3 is TGTGCCAGCTCACCTAACAGGCAGAACACTGAAGCTTTCTTT.